The 21 T cell receptor delta chains below come from one sample, sequenced in a study of gamma-delta chains in newborns, infants, children. TCRdb re-processed the reads via CATT. This sample has several thousand delta-chain clones, with around 37% found just once. The sample was blood. These receptors came from a child who received the measles vaccine.

Points on this clone: This likely stems from a read error, as it lies one base from a far larger clone. This same CDR3 is encoded by further DNA sequences in the sample. The chain has TRDV1 and TRDJ1; TRDD3 matches at 11 bases. This CDR3 comprises 18 residues. The germline CDR1 and CDR2 sequences are TSWWSYY and QGS. CDR3 sequence (DNA): TGTGCCCTTGGGGAAGCTAACTGGGGGATAGAAAACACCGATAAACTCATCTTT. Translation gives CALGEANWGIENTDKLIF.

This clone was picked up a small number of times. The V and J genes are TRDV1 and TRDJ1, with 11 bases identical to TRDD3. CDR3 length: 20 amino acids. V shed 3 bases, J shed 3 bases, and the junction held 18 bases outside the gene matches. Germline assignment: CDR1 TSWWSYY and CDR2 QGS. This CDR3 is CALGDFSPYWGIRAADKLIF. The CDR3 DNA reads as TGTGCTCTTGGGGACTTTTCTCCCTACTGGGGGATAAGGGCGGCCGATAAACTCATCTTT.

V usage is TRDV1 and J usage is TRDJ1; a weak D match, TRDD3 (5 bases). This CDR3 contains 22 residues. Germline CDR1 reads TSWWSYY; CDR2 reads QGS. Trimming removed 4 bases from V and 3 bases from J, with 36 bases in between. The CDR3 coding sequence is TGTGCTCTTGGGGCCTCACATTTGACTGCGCAAGCTGGGACCTCGGGGGCCGATAAACTCATCTTT. It is translated as CALGASHLTAQAGTSGADKLIF.

As regards this clone: The junction departs from the called germline gene at one end, perhaps through a read error. CDR3 in amino acids: CACDTWLLGDNRSWDARQMFF. In DNA form, the CDR3 reads TGTGCCTGTGACACTTGGTTACTGGGGGATAATCGCTCCTGGGACGCCCGACAGATGTTTTTC. V is TRDV2 and J is TRDJ3, with 11 nucleotides matching TRDD3. CDR3 size: 21 residues. Germline V lookup: CDR1 GEAIGNYY, CDR2 EKD.

Relative to its sample, this clone is medium-sized (0.01 to 0.1%). The chain links TRDV1 to TRDJ1; a weak D match, TRDD3 (6 bases). V was clipped by 3 bases and J by 0 bases, with 20 bases between them. CDR3 size: 18 residues. Germline V CDR1 and CDR2: TSWWSYY, QGS. In DNA form, the CDR3 reads TGTGCTCTTGGGGACCTCCTAGTGTGGGGGGAGTACACCGATAAACTCATCTTT. Translating gives CALGDLLVWGEYTDKLIF.

The chain links TRDV3 to TRDJ2; D is perhaps TRDD3 (5 bases). The CDR3 has 15 amino acids. Germline lookup yields CDR1 TVYSNPD and CDR2 GDNSRS (reference sequence). V lost 3 bases to trimming and J lost 0 bases, with 14 bases between them. The CDR3 region has the DNA TGTGCCTTGGAAGATACTACAGCTTTGACAGCACAACTCTTCTTT. It translates to CALEDTTALTAQLFF.

The V call is TRDV1, the J call TRDJ1; TRDD3 agrees at 11 bases. Germline loops: CDR1 TSWWSYY, CDR2 QGS. Losses at the gene ends were 3 bases for V and 5 bases for J; bases not matched to a gene: 26. CDR3 size: 22 residues. The CDR3 nucleotides are TGTGCTCTTGGGGATCCCCATCCTTCCTATCCTGCGTACTGGGGGATATCAGATAAACTCATCTTT. This codes for CALGDPHPSYPAYWGISDKLIF.

The chain employs TRDV3 and TRDJ1; D remains unclear. With 0 bases removed from V and 8 bases from J, the gap between germline ends came to 10 bases. The CDR3 spans 11 residues. CDR1 and CDR2 (germline): TVYSNPD, GDNSRS (reference sequence). The CDR3 spells CAFRVGGKLIF. The DNA for the CDR3 is TGTGCCTTTAGAGTGGGCGGAAAACTCATCTTT. The complete variable domain, with remaining parts taken from reference TRDV3 and TRDJ1, reads CDKVTQSSPDQTVASGSEVVLLCTYDTVYSNPDLFWYRIRPDYSFQFVFYGDNSRSEGADFTQGRFSVKHILTQKAFHLVISPVRTEDSATYYCAFRVGGKLIFGKGTRVTVEP.

In regard to this clone: A much larger clone sits a single nucleotide away, making a read error possible. The CDR3 DNA is TGTGCCTGTGACCAACTCGTTGTGACCCACCGGGGGACCGATAAACCCATCTTT. Translation: CACDQLVVTHRGTDKPIF. The chain recombines TRDV2 with TRDJ1; tentatively, D is TRDD3 (6 bases). This CDR3 comprises 18 residues. The germline CDR1 and CDR2 sequences are GEAIGNYY and EKD.

This clone showed up just a few times. The J gene is TRDJ1, the V gene TRDV1, with D possibly being TRDD3 (6 bases). CDR3 size: 19 residues. Deletions cut 2 bases from V and 2 bases from J, with 24 bases between. Germline values: CDR1 TSWWSYY, CDR2 QGS. The CDR3 bases are TGTGCTCTTGGGGAAGGACCCTTTCAACTGGGTCAAAAGACCGATAAACTCATCTTT. Translating it yields CALGEGPFQLGQKTDKLIF.

This clone was seen a handful of times. The chain combines TRDV1 with TRDJ1, with D possibly being TRDD2 (6 bases). CDR1 TSWWSYY and CDR2 QGS come from the germline V gene. V dropped 5 bases and J dropped 6 bases, with 25 bases sitting between them. This CDR3 comprises 17 residues. Here the CDR3 DNA reads TGTGCTCTTGGGACCCCCTTCCGGCCAAACTCGGGGAATAAACTCATCTTT. Its protein is CALGTPFRPNSGNKLIF.

This clone was detected a few times. V and J are TRDV1 and TRDJ1; 13 bases match TRDD3. The CDR3 has 22 amino acids. The V gene's germline CDR1 is TSWWSYY and CDR2 QGS. The V segment lost 1 base and the J segment 0 bases; nucleotides outside the gene matches: 17. CDR3 nucleotides: TGTGCTCTTGGGGAACGCTTGAACGGGGGTGTACTGGGGGATACGTACACCGATAAACTCATCTTT. Its translation is CALGERLNGGVLGDTYTDKLIF.

V usage is TRDV1 and J usage is TRDJ1, with D tentatively TRDD3 (6 bases). CDR1 is TSWWSYY and CDR2 is QGS in the germline V gene. The CDR3 is made up of 19 amino acids. V dropped 2 bases and J dropped 4 bases, with 26 bases sitting between them. Here the CDR3 DNA reads TGTGCTCTTGGGGAATATGACAAAAGGCCTGGGGATCTTAACGATAAACTCATCTTT. It translates to CALGEYDKRPGDLNDKLIF.

A remark on this clone: This may come from a read error, since a much larger clone is one base off. The rearrangement joins TRDV1 to TRDJ1; TRDD3 agrees at 11 bases. This CDR3 is 20 amino acids long. Germline V gene sequence: CDR1 TSWWSYY, CDR2 QGS. The CDR3 region has the DNA TGTGCTCTTGGGGAACTAGGTCCCCGCGACTGGGGGATAATGTCCGATAAACCCATCTTT. Residues: CALGELGPRDWGIMSDKPIF.

The chain employs TRDV1 and TRDJ1; TRDD3 agrees at 11 bases. Losses at the gene ends were 4 bases for V and 1 base for J; bases not matched to a gene: 20. The CDR3 runs 21 residues. Germline-derived CDR1 and CDR2 are TSWWSYY and QGS. This chain's CDR3 is CALGGMSDYPVWGILTDKLIF. CDR3 in DNA: TGTGCTCTTGGGGGGATGTCCGATTATCCGGTCTGGGGGATACTCACCGATAAACTCATCTTT.

Notes on this clone: The sample contains more than one DNA sequence encoding this CDR3. This sequence joins TRDV1 and TRDJ1, with 9 bases that match TRDD2. The V segment lost 3 bases and the J segment 0 bases; nucleotides outside the gene matches: 23. The germline V gene has CDR1 TSWWSYY and CDR2 QGS. The CDR3 totals 22 residues. In DNA form, the CDR3 reads TGTGCTCTTGGGGACTCCAACGCCTTCCTACGCCACTGGGGATTGTACACCGATAAACTCATCTTT. Protein product: CALGDSNAFLRHWGLYTDKLIF.

This clone has just a few counts. This chain links TRDV1 with TRDJ1; a weak D match, TRDD2 (5 bases). Trimming took 2 bases from V and 2 from J, leaving 30 bases between them. CDR1 TSWWSYY and CDR2 QGS come from the germline V gene. There are 21 residues in the CDR3. CDR3 in amino acids: CALGEFLRSLRGPGWTDKLIF. The CDR3 nucleotides read TGTGCTCTTGGGGAATTCCTCCGTTCCCTTAGGGGTCCAGGATGGACCGATAAACTCATCTTT.

Comments on this clone: At one end, the junction sequence differs from germline, possibly due to a read error. Other DNA sequences in the sample encode the same CDR3. This chain uses TRDV1 with TRDJ3; TRDD3 agrees at 8 bases. The CDR3 has 23 residues. Germline V gives CDR1 TSWWSYY, CDR2 QGS. CDR3 protein: CALGLIGPRGYPEGSWDTRQMFF. The CDR3 nucleotides read TGTGCTCTTGGTCTAATAGGGCCAAGGGGATACCCCGAGGGCTCCTGGGATACCCGACAGATGTTTTTC.

In this sample, this clone turned up a few times. V gene TRDV1 combines with J gene TRDJ1; 8 positions agree with TRDD3. This CDR3 is built from 21 residues. CDR1 TSWWSYY and CDR2 QGS come from the germline V gene. V was clipped by 2 bases and J by 2 bases; unmatched bases: 22. The CDR3 DNA follows: TGTGCTCTTGGGGAAAGGGAGAGTCCTACCCGGGGGATATCTGAGACCGATAAACTCATCTTT. Protein sequence: CALGERESPTRGISETDKLIF.

This clone is medium-sized in the sample. Other DNA sequences in this sample translate to the same CDR3. The rearrangement uses TRDV2 and TRDJ3; 8 bases agree with TRDD3. Looked up from germline, CDR1 is GEAIGNYY and CDR2 is EKD. Trimming took 0 bases from V and 0 from J; bases not matched to a gene: 6. CDR3 length equals 19 residues. The CDR3 region has the DNA TGTGCCTGTGACACCGCAGGGGGATATGGCTCCTGGGACACCCGACAGATGTTTTTC. Its translation: CACDTAGGYGSWDTRQMFF.

The rearrangement uses TRDV2 and TRDJ1; either TRDD2 or TRDD3 may fit D (9 bases each). The CDR3 loop spans 22 amino acids. Germline values: CDR1 GEAIGNYY, CDR2 EKD. The V end was cut by 3 bases, the J end by 1 base, with 35 bases between. This CDR3 reads CACDGGLPTFWGILPGTDKLIF. The CDR3 bases are TGTGCCTGTGACGGGGGCCTTCCTACTTTCTGGGGGATCCTACCCGGCACCGATAAACTCATCTTT.